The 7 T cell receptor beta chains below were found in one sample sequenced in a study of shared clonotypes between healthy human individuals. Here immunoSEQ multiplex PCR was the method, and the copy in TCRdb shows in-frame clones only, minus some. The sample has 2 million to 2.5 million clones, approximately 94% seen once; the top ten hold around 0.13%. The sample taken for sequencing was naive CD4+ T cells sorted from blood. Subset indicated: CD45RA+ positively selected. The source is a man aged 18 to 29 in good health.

As DNA, the CDR3 is TGCGCCAGCAGCCAAGTCCCAGGGGCCGCCATCTCCTACGAGCAGTACTTC. Protein: CASSQVPGAAISYEQYF. This chain connects TRBV4-3 to TRBJ2-7; maybe TRBD1 (6 bases). Germline lookup yields CDR1 LGHNA and CDR2 YSLEER. Trimming stripped 1 base from V and 0 bases from J, with 16 bases between. The CDR3 length is 17 residues.

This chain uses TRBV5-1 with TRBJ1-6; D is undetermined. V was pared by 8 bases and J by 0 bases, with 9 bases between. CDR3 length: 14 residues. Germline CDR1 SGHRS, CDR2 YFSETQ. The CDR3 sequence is CARCNGSYNSPLHF. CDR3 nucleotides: TGCGCCAGATGTAACGGCTCCTATAATTCACCCCTCCACTTT.

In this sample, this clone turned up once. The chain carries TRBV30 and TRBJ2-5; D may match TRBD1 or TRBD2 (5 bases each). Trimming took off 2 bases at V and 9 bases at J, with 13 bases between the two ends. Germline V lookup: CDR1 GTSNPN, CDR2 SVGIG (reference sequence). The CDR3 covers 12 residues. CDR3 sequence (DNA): TGTGCCTGGAGTTCAGGGCCGGAGGCCCAGTACTTC. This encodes CAWSSGPEAQYF.

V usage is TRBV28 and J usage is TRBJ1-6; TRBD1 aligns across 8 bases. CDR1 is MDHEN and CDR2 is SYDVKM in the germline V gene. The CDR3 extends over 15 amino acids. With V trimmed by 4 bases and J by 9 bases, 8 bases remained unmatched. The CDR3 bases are TGTGCCAGCAGTTCCGGACAGGGTCAAGGTTCACCCCTCCACTTT. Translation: CASSSGQGQGSPLHF.

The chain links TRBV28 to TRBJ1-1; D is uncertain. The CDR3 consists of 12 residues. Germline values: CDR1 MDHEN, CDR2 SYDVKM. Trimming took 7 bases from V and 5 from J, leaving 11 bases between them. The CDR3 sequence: CASTMGQTEAFF. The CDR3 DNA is TGTGCCAGCACAATGGGTCAGACTGAAGCTTTCTTT.

CDR3 bases: TGCGCCAGCAGCCTACTATTCGGGGATAGCAATCAGCCCCAGCATTTT. This translates into CASSLLFGDSNQPQHF. The gene calls are TRBV4-3 and TRBJ1-5, with D hard to call. Germline V gene data show CDR1 as LGHNA and CDR2 as YSLEER. This CDR3 spans 16 amino acids. The V end was cut by 4 bases, the J end by 0 bases, with 13 bases between.

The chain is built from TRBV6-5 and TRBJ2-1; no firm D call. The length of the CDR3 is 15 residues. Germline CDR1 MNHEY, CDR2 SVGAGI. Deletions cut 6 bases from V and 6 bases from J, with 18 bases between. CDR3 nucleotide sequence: TGTGCCAGCAGAGACCTCGTCGGAGCTTCCAATGAGCAGTTCTTC. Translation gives CASRDLVGASNEQFF.